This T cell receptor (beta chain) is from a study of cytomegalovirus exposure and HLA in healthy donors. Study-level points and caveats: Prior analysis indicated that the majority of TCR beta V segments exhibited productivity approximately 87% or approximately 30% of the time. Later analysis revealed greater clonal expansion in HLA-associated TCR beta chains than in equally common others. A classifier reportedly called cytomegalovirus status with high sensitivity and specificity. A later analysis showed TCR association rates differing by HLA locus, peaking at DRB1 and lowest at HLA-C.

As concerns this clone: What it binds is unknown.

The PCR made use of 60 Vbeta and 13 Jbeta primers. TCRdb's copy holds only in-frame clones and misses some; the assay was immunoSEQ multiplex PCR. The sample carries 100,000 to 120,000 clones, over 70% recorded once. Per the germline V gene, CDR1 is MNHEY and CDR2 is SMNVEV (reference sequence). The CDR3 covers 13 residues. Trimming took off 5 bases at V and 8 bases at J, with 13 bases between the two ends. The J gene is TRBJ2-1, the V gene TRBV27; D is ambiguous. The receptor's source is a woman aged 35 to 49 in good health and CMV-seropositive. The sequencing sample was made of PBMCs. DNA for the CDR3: TGTGCCAGCAGTCCGCACCTAAGTCATGAGCAGTTCTTC. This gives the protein CASSPHLSHEQFF.